Listed below are T cell receptor beta chains from one sample, sequenced in a study of response to subunit inactivated influenza vaccine. TCRdb passed the RT-PCR reads through MiXCR, listing each CDR3 protein once. Counted here are about 480,000 distinct CDR3 sequences, over 10% occurring once; the ten biggest clones make up roughly 14%. The sample here was PBMCs from blood, taken about 40 days after vaccination. The origin of the receptors is a man between 45 and 60 years old who received an inactivated influenza vaccine. The CDR3 runs from the conserved cysteine through the conserved F or W. The D gene is left open where the match is weak. Part of the rows lack a size; the others show once, few, many or a class for expanded clones.

TRBD1,-,TRBV6-5,TRBJ1-5,TGTGCCAGCAGTTTAAACGCGGGACAGGGCAATCAGCCCCAGCATTTT,CASSLNAGQGNQPQHF
-,-,TRBV6-6,TRBJ1-1,TGTGCCAGCAGTTACTCGGGGACTGTTGAAGCTTTCTTT,CASSYSGTVEAFF
-,-,TRBV20-1,TRBJ2-7,TGCAGTGCTAGCCGATCGCAGGGGCTCCACGAGCAGTACTTC,CSASRSQGLHEQYF
-,few,TRBV24-1,TRBJ2-7,TGTGCCACCAGTGGTTCCGAAAGCCCTTACGAGCAGTACTTC,CATSGSESPYEQYF
TRBD2,many,TRBV7-8,TRBJ2-1,TGTGCCAGCAGCTTACTTAGCGGGATATGGTATGAGCAGTTCTTC,CASSLLSGIWYEQFF
-,few,TRBV7-9,TRBJ2-7,TGTGCCAGCAGCTTAACCCGAGGAGCAAACTCCTACGAGCAGTACTTC,CASSLTRGANSYEQYF
-,many,TRBV20-1,TRBJ2-1,TGCAGTGCTAGAGAGACCCCGACCAATGAGCAGTTCTTC,CSARETPTNEQFF
TRBD2,-,TRBV20-1,TRBJ2-1,TGCAGTGCTAGAGATCTCGGGGGCCGAGGACTAGCGGGCAAAAGCTCCTACAATGAGCAGTTCTTC,CSARDLGGRGLAGKSSYNEQFF
-,few,TRBV10-3,TRBJ1-6,TGTGCCGCCAAAGCACAGTATAATTCACCCCTCCACTTT,CAAKAQYNSPLHF
-,-,TRBV21-1,TRBJ2-7,TGTGCCAGCAGCAAAGGTGGGACAGGGGGTACCCTCCACGAGCAGTACTTC,CASSKGGTGGTLHEQYF
TRBD1,few,TRBV9,TRBJ2-5,TGTGCCAGCAGCGTTTCCGGGACAGGGGAAGAGACCCAGTACTTC,CASSVSGTGEETQYF
-,-,TRBV7-9,TRBJ2-5,TGTGCCAGCAGCGACCCGGTGGAGGTGCGGGAGACCCAGTACTTC,CASSDPVEVRETQYF
TRBD1,few,TRBV6-6,TRBJ1-1,TGTGCCAGCGGGACAGGGGGCACTGAAGCTTTCTTT,CASGTGGTEAFF
-,few,TRBV12-3/TRBV12-4,TRBJ1-1,TGTGCCAGCAGTTTAGCGACGACAGTCAACACTGAAGCTTTCTTT,CASSLATTVNTEAFF
TRBD2,-,TRBV6-5,TRBJ2-2,TGTGCCAGCAGTTATACGGGACTAGCGGGAGCCACCGGGGAGCTGTTTTTT,CASSYTGLAGATGELFF
-,few,TRBV5-6,TRBJ2-1,TGTGCCAGCAGCTTGGACAGGAGGGGTGAGCAGTTCTTC,CASSLDRRGEQFF
-,few,TRBV5-6,TRBJ2-5,TGTGCCAGCAGCTTGGAGGGAATAGGGACCCAGTACTTC,CASSLEGIGTQYF
TRBD2,-,TRBV12-3/TRBV12-4,TRBJ2-1,TGTACCAGCTGTCCCCCGGGACTAGCGGGAGGGCCGGGGTACAATGAGCAGTTCTTC,CTSCPPGLAGGPGYNEQFF
-,-,TRBV6-2/TRBV6-3,TRBJ2-3,TGTGCCAGCACAACAAGCACAGATACGCAGTATTTT,CASTTSTDTQYF
-,few,TRBV28,TRBJ1-6,TGTGCCAGCAGCTCCGGGACGGGCGGATCGCCCCTCCACTTT,CASSSGTGGSPLHF
TRBD2,many,TRBV20-1,TRBJ2-3,TGCAGTGCTAGAAGCGGGAGTAGGGCAGATACGCAGTATTTT,CSARSGSRADTQYF
TRBD2,many,TRBV20-1,TRBJ2-3,TGCAGTGCTAGCCGGGAGGTCACAGATACGCAGTATTTT,CSASREVTDTQYF
-,-,TRBV7-2,TRBJ2-7,TGTGCCAGCAGCTTCCGGGACGCCCGATTGTACGAGCAGTACTTC,CASSFRDARLYEQYF
TRBD1,few,TRBV28,TRBJ1-5,TGTGCCAGCAGTCGGACAGGGGAAAGTCAGCCCCAGCATTTT,CASSRTGESQPQHF
-,few,TRBV13,TRBJ2-1,TGTGCCAGCAGCCCACGGGGGGCGCATGAGCAGTTCTTC,CASSPRGAHEQFF
-,-,TRBV7-9,TRBJ2-2,TGTGCCAGCAGTTCACGAACAGACACCGGGGAGCTGTTTTTT,CASSSRTDTGELFF
TRBD2,many,TRBV3-1,TRBJ2-1,TGCGCCAGCAGCCAGGGCGGGGGTGAGCAGTTCTTC,CASSQGGGEQFF
-,few,TRBV7-9,TRBJ2-1,TGTGCCAGCAGCGCCAGATCCCTTCCTTTACGCGATGAGCAGTTCTTC,CASSARSLPLRDEQFF
-,few,TRBV20-1,TRBJ2-7,TGCAGTGCTAGAATGAGCACCGACGAGCAGTACTTC,CSARMSTDEQYF
-,-,TRBV12-3/TRBV12-4,TRBJ2-1,TGTGCCGCGGCGAAAGACAGAAACTTCAATGAGCAGTTCTTC,CAAAKDRNFNEQFF